This entry describes one TCR beta chain. The antigen is not known. This sample is drawn from a study of T cells after yellow fever vaccination. For TCR, cDNA came from 5'RACE template switching, which added a universal primer site and UMIs. One entry per CDR3 protein, called by TCRdb with MiXCR from the 5' RACE reads. The table lists fewer than 450,000 distinct CDR3 sequences, 11% of them singletons. Germline CDR1 is MNHEY and CDR2 is SVGAGI. This CDR3 contains 14 residues. V dropped 1 base and J dropped 4; count of bases not matched to a gene: 3. Whole-study results and caveats: Primary-vaccination clones mostly resurfaced post-booster (about 95% CD4, more than 80% CD8). The secondary response peaked faster, at day 5 versus 15, but was weaker. It was a small share of clonotypes that appeared in both CD4 and CD8 compartments.

The chain employs TRBV6-5 and TRBJ2-5; 7 bases agree with TRBD1. The starting material was PBMCs, obtained on the day of the first yellow fever vaccination. The source is a man younger than 35 who received the YFV17D yellow fever vaccine. The CDR3 loop is CASSYWDRLETQYF. CDR3 DNA sequence: TGTGCCAGCAGTTACTGGGACAGACTAGAGACCCAGTACTTC.